The present TCR beta chain was sequenced within a study of blood T cell repertoires in COVID-19. Across the whole study: The samples span acute and convalescent COVID-19 from the United States, Italy and Spain. From T cells, B-cell-depleted T cells, or PBMCs came the material, which was cDNA or gDNA.

In the source study's methods: Reference gene primers were amplified, and this amplification served to estimate nucleated cell counts. Profiling relied on immunoSEQ multiplex PCR, and the TCRdb table lists in-frame clones only, not all of them. V, J and clone size are those of that table, while D and trimming were read from the DNA. The table shows 150,000 to 200,000 clones, with roughly 84% occurring only once. Germline V gene lookup returns CDR1 MGHRA and CDR2 YSYEKL. J was trimmed by 2 bases and V by 4 bases; bases with no gene match: 6. The CDR3 is 15 residues long. Sequencing input: PBMCs or T cells enriched from blood (not recorded which). The rearrangement uses TRBV4-1 and TRBJ2-3; 7 bases are shared with TRBD2. The sequence derives from a man in his sixties or seventies who had been exposed to COVID-19. This chain's CDR3 is CASSPHERDTDTQYF. The CDR3 DNA sequence: TGCGCCAGCAGCCCCCACGAGCGGGACACAGATACGCAGTATTTT.